One sample yielded the 5 T cell receptor beta chains listed below, sequenced in a study of T cells after yellow fever vaccination. One entry per CDR3 protein results from TCRdb running MiXCR on the 5' RACE reads. The sample holds roughly 32,000 distinct CDR3 sequences, around 7% seen once. Sample: PBMCs, either bulk or a sorted T-cell subset (CD4+, CD8+, memory, or dextramer-sorted; not recorded which), taken on the day of the first yellow fever vaccination. These receptor sequences come from a man aged 18-30 years who received the YFV17D yellow fever vaccine.

This clonotype was seen at least ten times. The chain is built from TRBV29-1 and TRBJ2-2; D remains unclear. This CDR3 has 11 amino acids. The V end was cut by 6 bases, the J end by 5 bases, with 7 bases between. Germline lookup yields CDR1 SQVTM and CDR2 ANQGSEA. The CDR3 DNA is TGCAGCGTCAGACGGACCGGGGAGCTGTTTTTT. Its translation: CSVRRTGELFF.

There are a few counts of this clonotype. The V gene is TRBV6-2 or TRBV6-3, the J gene TRBJ2-7; 10 nucleotides agree with TRBD2. Trimming cost V 2 bases and J 3 bases; bases outside gene matches: 4. Germline V lookup: CDR1 MNHEY, CDR2 SVGEGT. The CDR3 covers 15 residues. The CDR3, as DNA: TGTGCCAGCAGTTACGATTCTAGCGGGGGCTACGAGCAGTACTTC. Protein: CASSYDSSGGYEQYF.

V gene TRBV3-1 combines with J gene TRBJ2-7; TRBD2 might be the D (5 bases). Germline V gives CDR1 LGHDT, CDR2 YNNKEL (reference sequence). This CDR3 region has 12 residues. The V end was cut by 8 bases, the J end by 3 bases, with 11 bases between. The chain's CDR3 is CASHPRDYEQYF. The CDR3 DNA sequence: TGTGCCAGCCATCCGAGGGACTACGAGCAGTACTTC.

The sample holds many counts of this clonotype. The rearrangement uses TRBV12-3 or TRBV12-4 and TRBJ2-7; D not certain. This CDR3 is built from 13 residues. The V end was cut by 1 base, the J end by 1 base, with 5 bases between. CDR3 sequence (DNA): TGTGCCAGCAGTTTAGTTAAATCCTACGAGCAGTACTTC. This codes for CASSLVKSYEQYF.

The sample holds many counts of this clonotype. The chain joins TRBV25-1 to TRBJ1-4, with D hard to call. V dropped 5 bases and J dropped 0 bases, with 13 bases sitting between them. CDR1 is MGHDK, CDR2 SYGVNS, per germline. The CDR3 is made up of 16 amino acids. This CDR3 reads CASSFSRLATNEKLFF. Here the CDR3 DNA reads TGTGCCAGCAGTTTCTCCAGACTCGCAACTAATGAAAAACTGTTTTTT.